The clone carrying this T cell receptor beta chain occurred many times. Its antigen is not known. This CDR3 contains 15 residues. V was shortened by 1 base and J by 0 bases, with 10 bases between the two germline ends. Germline CDR1 reads SGDLS; CDR2 reads YYNGEE. These data come from a study of CD8 T cells in ankylosing spondylitis. Study outcomes and limitations: Both synovial fluid and blood in reactive arthritis had previously been reported to carry some motif variants. It appeared that ankylosing spondylitis blood was characterized by a TCR beta motif of about eight highly homologous variants.

One entry per CDR3 protein, called by TCRdb with MiXCR from the 5' RACE reads. This sample has 110,000 to 150,000 distinct CDR3 sequences, with roughly 7.7% found just once. V is TRBV9 and J is TRBJ1-1; D not certain. Material for sequencing was synovial fluid, either unsorted or a sorted T cell fraction (not recorded which). The sequence was obtained from a male donor with ankylosing spondylitis. Here the CDR3 DNA reads TGTGCCAGCAGCGTACCAGAGGAACTGAACACTGAAGCTTTCTTT. It codes for CASSVPEELNTEAFF.